This entry features one TCR beta chain sequence. Its antigen is not identified. These data come from a study of cytomegalovirus exposure and HLA in healthy donors. The PCR ran on 60 Vbeta and 13 Jbeta primers. Here immunoSEQ multiplex PCR was the method, and the copy in TCRdb shows in-frame clones only, minus some. The sample includes 120,000 to 150,000 clones, roughly 80% of them seen just once. Study conclusions and caveats: Among TCR sequences, most were rare, though some public TCRs appeared in many donors.

The V segment lost 1 base and the J segment 6 bases; nucleotides outside the gene matches: 9. The CDR3 length is 16 residues. Germline CDR1 is SGHRS and CDR2 is YFSETQ. The chain carries TRBV5-1 and TRBJ2-1, with 8 bases lining up with TRBD2. Material: PBMCs. The sequence derives from a female donor in good health and CMV-seronegative. For the CDR3, the DNA is TGCGCCAGCAGCTTGTACCGGGAGGGCCGGGGCAATGAGCAGTTCTTC. It encodes CASSLYREGRGNEQFF.